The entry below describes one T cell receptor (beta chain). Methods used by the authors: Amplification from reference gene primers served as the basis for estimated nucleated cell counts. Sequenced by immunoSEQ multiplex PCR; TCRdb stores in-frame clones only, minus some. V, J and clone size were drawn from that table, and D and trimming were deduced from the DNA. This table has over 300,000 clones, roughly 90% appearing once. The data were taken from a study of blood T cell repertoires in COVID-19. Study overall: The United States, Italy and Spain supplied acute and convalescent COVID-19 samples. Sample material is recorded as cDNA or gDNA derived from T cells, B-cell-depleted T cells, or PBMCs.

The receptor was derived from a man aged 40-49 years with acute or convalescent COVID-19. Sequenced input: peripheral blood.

CDR3: CASSLRGQRSEGYTF. The CDR3 DNA follows: TGTGCCAGCAGTCTCCGGGGACAGCGGTCTGAGGGCTACACCTTC. This chain joins TRBV27 and TRBJ1-2; 7 bases are shared with TRBD1. Germline loops: CDR1 MNHEY, CDR2 SMNVEV (reference sequence). This CDR3 comprises 15 residues. Trimming at V came to 5 bases and at J to 8 bases, leaving 14 bases not matched to a gene.